This is a list of T cell receptor beta chains from one sample in a study of shared clonotypes between healthy human individuals. Clones were sequenced by immunoSEQ multiplex PCR, and TCRdb holds only the in-frame ones, with some missing. This table holds 2 million to 2.5 million clones, around 95% found once. What was sequenced was naive CD4+ T cells sorted from blood. Receptors were obtained from a young man in good health. Each CDR3 is given without its conserved first and last residue.

j_call	v_call	cdr3_aa
TRBJ2-5	TRBV5-1	ASSLDPGAQETQY
TRBJ1-2	TRBV6-5	ASSYSGKRGYT
TRBJ1-2	TRBV4-2	ASSQGRGQRYGYT
TRBJ2-7	TRBV7-2	ASSFVASGAPTYEQY
TRBJ2-3	TRBV5-1	ASSPPQLAGATDTQY
TRBJ1-1	TRBV10-1	ASSAVLGNTEAF
TRBJ2-2	TRBV10-3	ASGRTVNTGELF
TRBJ1-2	TRBV6-1	ASIPGGTHGYT
TRBJ1-5	TRBV19	ASSIAARGNQPQH
TRBJ2-6	TRBV18	ASSPPGFGTLSSGANVLT
TRBJ2-3	TRBV6-6	ASSYVGETHEY
TRBJ1-5	TRBV7-2	ASSLGHYSNQPQH
TRBJ2-7	TRBV6-5	ASSYTGTGGSYEQY
TRBJ2-1	TRBV7-3	ASSQGRGNEQF
TRBJ2-5	TRBV5-4	ASSLRLPQETQY
TRBJ2-2	TRBV5-1	ASSLGSATGELF
TRBJ1-6	TRBV27	ASSLFRGYNSPLH
TRBJ2-1	TRBV7-9	ASSWDRESPNEQF
TRBJ2-7	TRBV20-1	SPADTYEQY
TRBJ2-2	TRBV6-1	ASSKFGTNTGELF
TRBJ2-3	TRBV5-4	ASSYYTDTQY
TRBJ2-1	TRBV10-3	ATGLAGLGSSYNEQF
TRBJ2-7	TRBV5-1	ASSLEGQGTYEQY
TRBJ2-3	TRBV5-6	ASSLGPVTSTDTQY
TRBJ1-5	TRBV11-2	ASSQDSNQPQH
TRBJ2-5	TRBV19	ASSISGGRGETQY
TRBJ2-5	TRBV29-1	SLITGGAGETQY
TRBJ2-7	TRBV30	AWSVQGSYEQY
TRBJ2-3	TRBV5-1	ASTGLAGTDTQY
TRBJ1-2	TRBV7-6	ASSLGPDGLNYGYT
TRBJ1-1	TRBV28	ASRDTKLGDTEAF
TRBJ1-1	TRBV5-1	ASSLVGDSEAF
TRBJ2-1	TRBV6-6	ASRREYYNEQF
TRBJ1-5	TRBV2	ASSEDGGNQPQH
TRBJ2-7	TRBV18	ASSPGISYEQY
TRBJ1-3	TRBV5-1	ASSLGQSFSGNTIY
TRBJ1-1	TRBV11-2	ASSFSNTEAF
TRBJ2-7	TRBV27	ASSLLGGEQY
TRBJ2-7	TRBV25-1	ASSDAVLEQY
TRBJ2-3	TRBV7-2	ASSSNALSSTDTQY
TRBJ2-5	TRBV6-5	ASSYSGQGGPETQY